This record covers a single TCR beta chain. The entry originates in a study of cytomegalovirus exposure and HLA in healthy donors. Use of 60 Vbeta and 13 Jbeta primers characterized the PCR. Produced via immunoSEQ multiplex PCR; TCRdb's table is partial and in-frame only. This sample's clone table lists 95,000 to 150,000 clones. Trimming removed 4 bases at V and 5 bases at J, with 8 bases between. This CDR3 region has 12 residues. In germline, CDR1 is SEHNR, CDR2 FQNEAQ (reference sequence). The sample was PBMCs. This chain uses TRBV7-9 with TRBJ1-1; D may be TRBD1 (6 bases). The TCR comes from a man aged 18 to 30 in good health and CMV-seronegative. CDR3 nucleotides: TGTGCCAGCAGCTCAGGGGTAACTGAAGCTTTCTTT. It codes for CASSSGVTEAFF.